The T cell receptor (beta chain) under discussion was sequenced for a study of T cell changes during pregnancy in multiple sclerosis. Clones were sequenced by immunoSEQ multiplex PCR, and TCRdb holds only the in-frame ones, with some missing. Among 30,000 to 40,000 clones listed, about nine tenths were seen once. Trimming stripped 0 bases from V and 8 bases from J, with 10 bases between. This CDR3 spans 14 amino acids. Germline values: CDR1 LGHNA, CDR2 YNFKEQ. The source material was CD4+ T cells from peripheral blood mononuclear cells, sampled in the first trimester of pregnancy. This chain uses TRBV4-2 with TRBJ2-2, with D possibly being TRBD2 (6 bases). The receptor was isolated from a female donor in good health, enrolled as a control in a pregnancy study. CDR3 nucleotide sequence: TGTGCCAGCAGCCAAGACGGAGGGCTGGGGGAGCTGTTTTTT. Translating gives CASSQDGGLGELFF.